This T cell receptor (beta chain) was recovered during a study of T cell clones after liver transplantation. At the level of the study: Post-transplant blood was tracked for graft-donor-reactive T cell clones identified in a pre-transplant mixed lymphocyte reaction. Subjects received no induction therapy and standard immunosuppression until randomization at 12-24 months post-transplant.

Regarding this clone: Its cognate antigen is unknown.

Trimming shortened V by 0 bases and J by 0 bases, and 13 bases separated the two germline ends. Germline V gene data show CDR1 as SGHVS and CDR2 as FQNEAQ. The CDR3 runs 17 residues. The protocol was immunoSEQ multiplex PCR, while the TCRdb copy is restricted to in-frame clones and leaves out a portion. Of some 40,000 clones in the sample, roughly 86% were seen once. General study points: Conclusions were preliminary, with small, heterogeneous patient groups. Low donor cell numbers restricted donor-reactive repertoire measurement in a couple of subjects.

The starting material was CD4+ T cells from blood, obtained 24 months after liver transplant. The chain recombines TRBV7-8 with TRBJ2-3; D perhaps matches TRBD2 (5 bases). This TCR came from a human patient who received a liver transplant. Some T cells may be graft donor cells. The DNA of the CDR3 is TGTGCCAGCAGCTTAGCGCATCTAGCCGAAAGCACAGATACGCAGTATTTT. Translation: CASSLAHLAESTDTQYF.